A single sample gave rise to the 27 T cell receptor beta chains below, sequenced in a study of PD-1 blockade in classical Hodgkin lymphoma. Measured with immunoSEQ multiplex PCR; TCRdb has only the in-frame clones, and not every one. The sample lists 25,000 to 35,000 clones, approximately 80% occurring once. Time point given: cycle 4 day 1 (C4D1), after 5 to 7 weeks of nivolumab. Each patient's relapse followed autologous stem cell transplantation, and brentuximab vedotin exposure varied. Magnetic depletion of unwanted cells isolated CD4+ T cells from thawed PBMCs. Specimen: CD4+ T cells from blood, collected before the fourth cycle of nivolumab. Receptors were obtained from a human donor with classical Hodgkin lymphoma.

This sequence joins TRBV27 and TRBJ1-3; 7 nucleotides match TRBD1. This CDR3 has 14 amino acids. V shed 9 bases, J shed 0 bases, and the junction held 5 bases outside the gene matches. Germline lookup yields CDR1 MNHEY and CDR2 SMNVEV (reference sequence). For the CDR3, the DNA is TGTGCCAGGAGCGGACAGGACTCTGGAAACACCATATATTTT. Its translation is CARSGQDSGNTIYF.

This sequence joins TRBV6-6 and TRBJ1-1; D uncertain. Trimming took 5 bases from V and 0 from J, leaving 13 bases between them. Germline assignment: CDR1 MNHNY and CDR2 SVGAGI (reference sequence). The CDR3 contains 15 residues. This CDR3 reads CASSRAFPMNTEAFF. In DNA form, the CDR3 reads TGTGCCAGCAGTCGAGCCTTCCCCATGAACACTGAAGCTTTCTTT.

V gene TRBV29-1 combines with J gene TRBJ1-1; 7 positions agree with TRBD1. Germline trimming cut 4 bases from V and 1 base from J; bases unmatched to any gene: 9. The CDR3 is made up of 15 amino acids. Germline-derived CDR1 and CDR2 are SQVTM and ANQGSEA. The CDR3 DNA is TGCAGCGTTGGTAGTTATAGGACAGGGAACACTGAAGCTTTCTTT. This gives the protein CSVGSYRTGNTEAFF.

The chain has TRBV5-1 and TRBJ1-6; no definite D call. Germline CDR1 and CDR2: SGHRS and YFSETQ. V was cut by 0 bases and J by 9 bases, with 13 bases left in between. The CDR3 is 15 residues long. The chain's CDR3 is CASSLAPDSGSPLHF. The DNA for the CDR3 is TGCGCCAGCAGCTTGGCCCCAGATTCAGGTTCACCCCTCCACTTT. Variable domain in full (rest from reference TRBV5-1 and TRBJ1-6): KAGVTQTPRYLIKTRGQQVTLSCSPISGHRSVSWYQQTPGQGLQFLFEYFSETQRNKGNFPGRFSGRQFSNSRSEMNVSTLELGDSALYLCASSLAPDSGSPLHFGNGTRLTVT.

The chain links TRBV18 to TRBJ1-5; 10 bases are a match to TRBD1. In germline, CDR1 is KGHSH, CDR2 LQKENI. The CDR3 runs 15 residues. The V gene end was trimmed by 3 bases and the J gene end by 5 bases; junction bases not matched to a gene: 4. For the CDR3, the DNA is TGTGCCAGCTCACCGGGGGACAGGGGATATCAGCCCCAGCATTTT. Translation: CASSPGDRGYQPQHF.

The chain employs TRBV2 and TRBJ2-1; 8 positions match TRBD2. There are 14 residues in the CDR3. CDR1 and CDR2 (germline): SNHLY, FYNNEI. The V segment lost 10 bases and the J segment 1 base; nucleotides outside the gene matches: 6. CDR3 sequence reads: CATSGGASYNEQFF. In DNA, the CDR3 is TGTGCCACTTCCGGGGGGGCGTCCTACAATGAGCAGTTCTTC.

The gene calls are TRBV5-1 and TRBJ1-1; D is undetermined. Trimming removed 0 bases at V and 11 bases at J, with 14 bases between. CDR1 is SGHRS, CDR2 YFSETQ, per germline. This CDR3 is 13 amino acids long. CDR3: CASSLESPTWAFF. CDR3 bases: TGCGCCAGCAGCTTGGAAAGCCCTACGTGGGCTTTCTTT.

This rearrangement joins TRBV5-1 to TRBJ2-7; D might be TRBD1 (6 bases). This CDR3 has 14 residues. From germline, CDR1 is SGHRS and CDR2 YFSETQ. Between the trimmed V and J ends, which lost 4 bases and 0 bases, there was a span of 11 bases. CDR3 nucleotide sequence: TGCGCCAGCAGCCCGGACAGTAGCTCCTACGAGCAGTACTTC. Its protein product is CASSPDSSSYEQYF.

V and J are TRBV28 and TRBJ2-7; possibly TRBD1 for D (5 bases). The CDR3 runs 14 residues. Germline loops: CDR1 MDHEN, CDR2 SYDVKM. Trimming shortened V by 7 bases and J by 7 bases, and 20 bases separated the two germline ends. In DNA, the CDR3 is TGTGCCAGCATCAAAGCAGGGCTGATGGGGGAGCAGTACTTC. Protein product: CASIKAGLMGEQYF.

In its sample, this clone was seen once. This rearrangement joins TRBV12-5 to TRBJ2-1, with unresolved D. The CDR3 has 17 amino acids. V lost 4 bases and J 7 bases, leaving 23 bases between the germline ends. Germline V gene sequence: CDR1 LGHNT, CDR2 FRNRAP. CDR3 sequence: CASGSRLWQSPLNEQFF. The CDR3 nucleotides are TGTGCTAGTGGTTCCCGACTCTGGCAGTCGCCATTGAATGAGCAGTTCTTC. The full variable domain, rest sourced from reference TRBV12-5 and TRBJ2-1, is DARVTQTPRHKVTEMGQEVTMRCQPILGHNTVFWYRQTMMQGLELLAYFRNRAPLDDSGMPKDRFSAEMPDATLATLKIQPSEPRDSAVYFCASGSRLWQSPLNEQFFGPGTRLTVL.

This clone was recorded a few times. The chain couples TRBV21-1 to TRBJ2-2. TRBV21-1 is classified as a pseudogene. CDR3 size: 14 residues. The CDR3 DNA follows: TGTGCCAGCAGCTCACCTGTGAACACCGGGGAGCTGTTTTTT. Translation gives CASSSPVNTGELFF.

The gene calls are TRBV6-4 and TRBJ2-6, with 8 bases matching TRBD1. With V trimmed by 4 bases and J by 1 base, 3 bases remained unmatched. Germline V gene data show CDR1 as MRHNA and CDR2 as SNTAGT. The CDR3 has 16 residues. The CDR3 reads CASSVGQGSGANVLTF. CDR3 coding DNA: TGTGCCAGCAGTGTAGGACAGGGTTCTGGGGCCAACGTCCTGACTTTC.

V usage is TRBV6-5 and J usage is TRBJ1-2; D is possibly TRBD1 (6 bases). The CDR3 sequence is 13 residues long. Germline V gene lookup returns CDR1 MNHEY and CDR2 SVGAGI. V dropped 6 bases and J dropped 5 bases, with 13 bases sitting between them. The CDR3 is CASREDRSYGYTF. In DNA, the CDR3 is TGTGCCAGCAGAGAAGACAGGTCTTATGGCTACACCTTC.

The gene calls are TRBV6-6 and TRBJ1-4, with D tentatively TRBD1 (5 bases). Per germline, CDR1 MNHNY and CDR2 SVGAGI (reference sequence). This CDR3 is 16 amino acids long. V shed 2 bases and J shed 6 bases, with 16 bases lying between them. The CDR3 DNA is TGTGCCAGCAGTTACACGGGCTTGATAGGGGATGAAAAACTGTTTTTT. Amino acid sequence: CASSYTGLIGDEKLFF.

The CDR3 sequence: CASGRMDYEQYF. The DNA for the CDR3 is TGTGCTAGCGGACGGATGGACTACGAGCAGTACTTC. The chain uses TRBV10-3 and TRBJ2-7; D is perhaps TRBD2 (6 bases). This CDR3 has 12 amino acids. The germline V gene has CDR1 ENHRY and CDR2 SYGVKD.

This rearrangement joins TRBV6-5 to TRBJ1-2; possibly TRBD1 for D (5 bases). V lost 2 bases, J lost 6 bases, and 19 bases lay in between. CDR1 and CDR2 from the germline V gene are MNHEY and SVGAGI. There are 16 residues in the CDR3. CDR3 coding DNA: TGTGCCAGCAGTTACACCGACAGCTATCCTTTAGATGGCTACACCTTC. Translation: CASSYTDSYPLDGYTF.

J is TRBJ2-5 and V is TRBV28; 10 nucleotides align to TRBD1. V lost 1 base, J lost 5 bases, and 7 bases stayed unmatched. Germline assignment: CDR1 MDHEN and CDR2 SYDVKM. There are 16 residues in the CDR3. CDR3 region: CASSLSAGTGVETQYF. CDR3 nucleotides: TGTGCCAGCAGTTTATCGGCCGGGACAGGGGTGGAGACCCAGTACTTC. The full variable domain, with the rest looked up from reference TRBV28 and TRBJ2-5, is DVKVTQSSRYLVKRTGEKVFLECVQDMDHENMFWYRQDPGLGLRLIYFSYDVKMKEKGDIPEGYSVSREKKERFSLILESASTNQTSMYLCASSLSAGTGVETQYFGPGTRLLVL.

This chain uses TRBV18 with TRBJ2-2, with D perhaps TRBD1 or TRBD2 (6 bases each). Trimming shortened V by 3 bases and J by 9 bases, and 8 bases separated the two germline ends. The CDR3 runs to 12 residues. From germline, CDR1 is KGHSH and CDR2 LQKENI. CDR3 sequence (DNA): TGTGCCAGCTCACCCGGGGGCCGGGAGCTGTTTTTT. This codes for CASSPGGRELFF.

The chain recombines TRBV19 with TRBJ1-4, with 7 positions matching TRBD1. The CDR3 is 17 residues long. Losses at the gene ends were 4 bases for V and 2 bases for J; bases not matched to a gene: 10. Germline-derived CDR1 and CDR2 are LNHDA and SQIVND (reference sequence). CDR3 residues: CASSTYIGGVTNEKLFF. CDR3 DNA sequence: TGTGCCAGTAGTACGTACATAGGGGGCGTTACTAATGAAAAACTGTTTTTT.

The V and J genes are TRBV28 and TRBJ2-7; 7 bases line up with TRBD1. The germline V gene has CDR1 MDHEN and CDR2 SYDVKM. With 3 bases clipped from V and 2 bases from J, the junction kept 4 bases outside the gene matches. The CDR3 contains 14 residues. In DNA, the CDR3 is TGTGCCAGCAGTTTGCCGGGACAGACCTACGAGCAGTACTTC. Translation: CASSLPGQTYEQYF.

DNA of the CDR3: TGTGCCAGCACCCCGTGGGGGGCAAGCACTGAAGCTTTCTTT. Protein: CASTPWGASTEAFF. This rearrangement joins TRBV14 to TRBJ1-1; tentative D call: TRBD1 (6 bases). CDR1 and CDR2 (germline): SGHDN, FVKESK. V shed 7 bases and J shed 4 bases, with 16 bases lying between them. This CDR3 has 14 amino acids.

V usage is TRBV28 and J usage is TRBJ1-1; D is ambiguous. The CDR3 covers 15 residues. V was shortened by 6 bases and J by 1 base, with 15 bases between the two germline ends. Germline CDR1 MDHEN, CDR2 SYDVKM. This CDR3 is CASSLLDLGNTEAFF. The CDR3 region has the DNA TGTGCCAGCAGCCTCCTCGACTTGGGGAACACTGAAGCTTTCTTT.

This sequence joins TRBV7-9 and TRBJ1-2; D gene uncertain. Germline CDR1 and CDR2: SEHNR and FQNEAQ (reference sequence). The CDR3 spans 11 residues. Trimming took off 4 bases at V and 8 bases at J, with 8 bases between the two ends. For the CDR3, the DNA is TGTGCCAGCAGCTCGGGTGTCGGCTACACCTTC. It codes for CASSSGVGYTF.

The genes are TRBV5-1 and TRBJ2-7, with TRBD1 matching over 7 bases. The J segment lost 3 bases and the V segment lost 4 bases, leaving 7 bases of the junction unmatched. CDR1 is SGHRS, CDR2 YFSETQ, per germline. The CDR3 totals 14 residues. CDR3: CASSAGGGGYEQYF. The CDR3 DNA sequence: TGCGCCAGCAGCGCAGGGGGTGGAGGCTACGAGCAGTACTTC. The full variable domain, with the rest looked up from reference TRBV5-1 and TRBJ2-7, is KAGVTQTPRYLIKTRGQQVTLSCSPISGHRSVSWYQQTPGQGLQFLFEYFSETQRNKGNFPGRFSGRQFSNSRSEMNVSTLELGDSALYLCASSAGGGGYEQYFGPGTRLTVT.

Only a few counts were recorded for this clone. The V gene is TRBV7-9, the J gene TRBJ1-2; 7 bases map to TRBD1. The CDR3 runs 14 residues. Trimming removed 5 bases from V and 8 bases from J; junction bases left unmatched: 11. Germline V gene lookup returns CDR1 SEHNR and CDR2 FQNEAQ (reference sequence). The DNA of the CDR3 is TGTGCCAGCAGCCGTCTAACAGGGGAAGAGGGCTACACCTTC. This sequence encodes CASSRLTGEEGYTF.

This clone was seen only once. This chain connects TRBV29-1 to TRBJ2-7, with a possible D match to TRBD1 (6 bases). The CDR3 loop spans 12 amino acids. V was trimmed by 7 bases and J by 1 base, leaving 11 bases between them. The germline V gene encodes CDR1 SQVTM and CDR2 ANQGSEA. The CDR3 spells CSARTVSYEQYF. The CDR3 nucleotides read TGCAGCGCTCGGACAGTTTCCTACGAGCAGTACTTC.

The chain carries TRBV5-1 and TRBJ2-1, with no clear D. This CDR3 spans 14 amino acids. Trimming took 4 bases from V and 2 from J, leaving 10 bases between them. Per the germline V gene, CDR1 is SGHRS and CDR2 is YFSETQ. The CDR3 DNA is TGCGCCAGCAGCCCCTCACAGACCTACAATGAGCAGTTCTTC. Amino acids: CASSPSQTYNEQFF.